A selection of T cell receptor beta chains follows, all from one sample in a study of blood T cell repertoires in COVID-19. Generated by immunoSEQ multiplex PCR, the TCRdb table keeps only in-frame clones and is missing some. The sample yields 81,000 or so clones, 75% to 90% seen once. Sequencing was performed on peripheral blood. The receptors here all came from a human donor in a cohort sampled during active COVID-19. Both conserved end residues are part of each CDR3. A D gene is named only where the DNA matches it firmly. Not every row has a clone size; where given, it reads once, few, many or a size class.

j_call	d_call	v_call	clone_size	cdr3_nt	cdr3_aa
TRBJ2-3	.	TRBV11-2	.	TGTGCCAGCAGCTTCAGCGGCTCTAGCACAGATACGCAGTATTTT	CASSFSGSSTDTQYF
TRBJ2-5	TRBD2	TRBV3-1/TRBV3-2	.	TGTGCCAGCAAAGGGACTAGCGGGGTAGTGAAGAAAGAGACCCAGTACTTC	CASKGTSGVVKKETQYF
TRBJ2-3	.	TRBV5-1	.	TGCGCCAGCAGCCTGACAGGTTTGAGTCTCTCCTCCGATACGCAGTATTTT	CASSLTGLSLSSDTQYF
TRBJ2-7	TRBD1	TRBV28	few	TGTGCCAGCAGGTCCTTAGGGACAGGCACCTACGAGCAGTACTTC	CASRSLGTGTYEQYF
TRBJ2-1	.	TRBV11-2	.	TGTGCCAGCACTCGACAATGGGGGGGCGGCAATGAGCAGTTCTTC	CASTRQWGGGNEQFF
TRBJ2-7	TRBD2	TRBV2	.	TGTGCCAGCAAGCAACTAGCGGGGGAGCTCTACGAGCAGTACTTC	CASKQLAGELYEQYF
TRBJ1-6	.	TRBV5-1	.	TGCGCCAGCAGCGAACAGGCTTATAATTCACCCCTCCACTTT	CASSEQAYNSPLHF
TRBJ2-2	.	TRBV29-1	.	TGCAGCGTTGCATTTATCCGGGATACCGGGGAGCTGTTTTTT	CSVAFIRDTGELFF
TRBJ2-7	.	TRBV11-2	few	TGTGCCAGCGGGGGCCCGTCCTACGAGCAGTACTTC	CASGGPSYEQYF
TRBJ1-6	TRBD1	TRBV6-5	few	TGTGCCAGCAGTTATCAGGGGGCTCGGAATTCACCCCTCCACTTT	CASSYQGARNSPLHF
TRBJ1-4	.	TRBV19	few	TGTGCCAGTAGTATAGGCGCGGGGAAACTGTTTTTT	CASSIGAGKLFF
TRBJ1-4	.	TRBV5-8	.	TGTGCCAGCGTCCGTAGGGGAGGGCGCAATGAAAAACTGTTTTTT	CASVRRGGRNEKLFF
TRBJ2-2	.	TRBV6-2/TRBV6-3	.	TGTGCCAGCAGCGCAGACACCGGGGAGCTGTTTTTT	CASSADTGELFF
TRBJ2-7	TRBD2	TRBV5-1	.	TGCGCCAGCAGCTCCCCCCTAGCGGGGGTCTCCTACGAGCAGTACTTC	CASSSPLAGVSYEQYF
TRBJ1-1	.	TRBV3-1/TRBV3-2	.	TGTGCCAGCAGCCAAGTGGTCGGGGGGACTGAAGCTTTCTTT	CASSQVVGGTEAFF
TRBJ2-1	TRBD1	TRBV6-2/TRBV6-3	.	TGTGCCAGCAGTTTCGGGACAGGGGGCTTCCGCACCTACAATGAGCAGTTCTTC	CASSFGTGGFRTYNEQFF
TRBJ1-5	TRBD1	TRBV2	.	TGTGCCAGCAGCGCAAAAGGGACAGGGAATCAGCCCCAGCATTTT	CASSAKGTGNQPQHF
TRBJ1-3	.	TRBV2	.	TGTGCCAGCAGTGAAGGACAGCCCTATTCTGGAAACACCATATATTTT	CASSEGQPYSGNTIYF
TRBJ2-5	TRBD2	TRBV7-9	.	TGTGCCAGCAGCCGACATAGCGGGGGGGGCCAAGAGACCCAGTACTTC	CASSRHSGGGQETQYF
TRBJ2-5	TRBD2	TRBV7-3	.	TGTGCCAGCAGCTTAAGTTTAGCGGGCCAAGAGACCCAGTACTTC	CASSLSLAGQETQYF
TRBJ1-2	TRBD1	TRBV2	.	TGTGCCGGTTCCCGACAGGGAAACTATGGCTACACCTTC	CAGSRQGNYGYTF
TRBJ2-7	TRBD1	TRBV7-8	.	TGTGCCAGCAGCTTAAACAGGGGCATGGGGTCGAACTCCGGGCAGTACTTC	CASSLNRGMGSNSGQYF
TRBJ2-1	TRBD2	TRBV5-1	.	TGCGCCAGCAGCTTGGATAGGACTAGGGGTGAGCAGTTCTTC	CASSLDRTRGEQFF
TRBJ2-7	TRBD2	TRBV27	.	TGTGCCAGCAGTCCCCGCCCGGGGGGTTCTAGCTACGAGCAGTACTTC	CASSPRPGGSSYEQYF
TRBJ2-2	TRBD1	TRBV6-6	.	TGTGCCAGCAGTTACTCAACAGGGGACGGGGAGCTGTTTTTT	CASSYSTGDGELFF
TRBJ2-7	.	TRBV6-1	once	TGTGCCAGCAGTGAACAGGCCTCCTACGAGCAGTACTTC	CASSEQASYEQYF
TRBJ2-7	.	TRBV20-1	.	TGCAGTGCTGCGGAAGACTACGAGCAGTACTTC	CSAAEDYEQYF
TRBJ1-1	.	TRBV27	once	TGTGCCAGCAGTCCCTGGGGACGGGGGGGGAACACTGAAGCTTTCTTT	CASSPWGRGGNTEAFF
TRBJ2-1	.	TRBV18	.	TGTGCCAGCTCACCCTCGACTACGAATGAGCAGTTCTTC	CASSPSTTNEQFF
TRBJ2-3	.	TRBV28	.	TGTGCCAGCAGTTTAGCGCGAGGTCGGCAGGGTAAAGATACGCAGTATTTT	CASSLARGRQGKDTQYF
TRBJ1-4	.	TRBV19	.	TGTGCCAGTAGTCCTCTCGACAGAGCAACTAATGAAAAACTGTTTTTT	CASSPLDRATNEKLFF
TRBJ1-4	.	TRBV6-6	.	TGTGCCAGCAGTTACGAGAGTGCAACTAATGAAAAACTGTTTTTT	CASSYESATNEKLFF
TRBJ2-4	TRBD1	TRBV2	.	TGTGCCAGCAGGCTCCAGGGGGACAAAAACATTCAGTACTTC	CASRLQGDKNIQYF
TRBJ1-2	.	TRBV11-2	few	TGTGCCAGCAGCTTATTCGGGGGGTTCTATGGCTACACCTTC	CASSLFGGFYGYTF
TRBJ2-1	.	TRBV6-2/TRBV6-3	medium-sized	TGTGCCAGCAGTTACTCGCGGAATGAGCAGTTCTTC	CASSYSRNEQFF
TRBJ1-1	TRBD1	TRBV28	.	TGTGCCAGCAGTTTAGCAGGGGGTTCTGAAGCTTTCTTT	CASSLAGGSEAFF
TRBJ2-5	TRBD2	TRBV28	.	TGTGCCAGCAGCCAGGGACTAGCGGGGGCAGAGACCCAGTACTTC	CASSQGLAGAETQYF